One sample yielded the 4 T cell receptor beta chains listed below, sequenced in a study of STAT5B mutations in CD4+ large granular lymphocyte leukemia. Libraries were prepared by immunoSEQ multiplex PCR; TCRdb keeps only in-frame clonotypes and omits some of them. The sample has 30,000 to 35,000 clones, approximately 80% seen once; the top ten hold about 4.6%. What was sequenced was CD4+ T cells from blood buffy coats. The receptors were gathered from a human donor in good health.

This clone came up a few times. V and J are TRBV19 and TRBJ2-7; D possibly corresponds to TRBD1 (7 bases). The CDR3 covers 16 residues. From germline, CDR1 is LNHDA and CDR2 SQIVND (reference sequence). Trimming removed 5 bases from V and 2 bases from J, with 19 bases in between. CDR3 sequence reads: CASSDRDSNNPYEQYF. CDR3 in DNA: TGTGCCAGTAGTGACAGGGACTCAAACAATCCCTACGAGCAGTACTTC.

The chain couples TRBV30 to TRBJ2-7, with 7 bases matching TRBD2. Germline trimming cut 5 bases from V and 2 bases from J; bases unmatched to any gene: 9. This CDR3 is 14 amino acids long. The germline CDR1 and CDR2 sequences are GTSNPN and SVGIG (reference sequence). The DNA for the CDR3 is TGTGCCTGGCGTCCGGGGAGGGCTCCCTACGAGCAGTACTTC. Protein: CAWRPGRAPYEQYF.

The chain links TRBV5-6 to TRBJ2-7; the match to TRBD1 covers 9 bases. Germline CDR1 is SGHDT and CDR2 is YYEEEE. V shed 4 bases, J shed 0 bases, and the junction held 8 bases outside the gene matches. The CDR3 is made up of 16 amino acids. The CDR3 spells CASSRSGQGSSYEQYF. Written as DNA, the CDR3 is TGTGCCAGCAGCCGATCGGGACAGGGAAGCTCCTACGAGCAGTACTTC.

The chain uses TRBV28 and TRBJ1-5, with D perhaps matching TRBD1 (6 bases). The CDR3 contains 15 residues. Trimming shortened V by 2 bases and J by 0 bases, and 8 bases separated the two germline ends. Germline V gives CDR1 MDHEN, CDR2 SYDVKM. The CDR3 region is CASSLTQGSNQPQHF. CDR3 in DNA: TGTGCCAGCAGTTTAACACAGGGTAGCAATCAGCCCCAGCATTTT.